The table lists the clone carrying this T cell receptor (beta chain) with a few counts. TCRdb's table, derived via immunoSEQ multiplex PCR, lists solely in-frame clones and lacks some. The sample yields some 110,000 clones, about 85% seen once. The data originate from a study of cytomegalovirus exposure and HLA in healthy donors. This sequence originates from a young man in good health and CMV-seropositive. The specimen sequenced was PBMCs.

CDR3 DNA: TGCAGCGGACAGCGAGCTAACTATGGCTACACCTTC. It translates to CSGQRANYGYTF. The chain joins TRBV29-1 to TRBJ1-2, with D perhaps TRBD1 (5 bases). The CDR3 is 12 residues long. V shed 7 bases and J shed 0 bases, with 9 bases lying between them. Per the germline V gene, CDR1 is SQVTM and CDR2 is ANQGSEA.